This TCR beta chain was sequenced in a study of shared clonotypes between healthy human individuals. All of the donors resided in Nashville, Tennessee, and each was a Caucasian adult. About 91 million PBMCs served as the genomic DNA source for unsorted samples. Assay used: immunoSEQ multiplex PCR; TCRdb lists only in-frame clones, some missing. Counted here are fewer than 650,000 clones, around 78% occurring once; the ten biggest clones make up about 11%. The sequenced material came from PBMCs. This receptor was obtained from a woman between 35 and 50 years old in good health. Some clones in this sample may be carry-over from other donors' samples.

The CDR3, as DNA: TGTGCCAGCAGCCGAGACAGATACACCGGGGAGCTGTTTTTT. Protein sequence: CASSRDRYTGELFF. The chain couples TRBV5-4 to TRBJ2-2; perhaps TRBD1 as D (5 bases). The germline V gene has CDR1 SGHNT and CDR2 YYREEE (reference sequence). V was shortened by 4 bases and J by 3 bases, with 10 bases between the two germline ends. The CDR3 is 14 amino acids.